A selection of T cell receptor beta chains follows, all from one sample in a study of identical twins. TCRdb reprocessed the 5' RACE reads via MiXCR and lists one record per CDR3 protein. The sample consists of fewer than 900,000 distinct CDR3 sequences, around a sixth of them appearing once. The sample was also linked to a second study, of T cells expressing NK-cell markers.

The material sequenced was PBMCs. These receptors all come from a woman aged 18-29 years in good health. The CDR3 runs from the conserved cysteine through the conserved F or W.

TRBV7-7,CASSKIYTDTQYF
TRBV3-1,CASSPPGTNEQFF
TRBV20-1,CSASRLAGNTDTQYF
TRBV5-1,CASSLAEGVGETQYF
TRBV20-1,CSARDRDRVWQETQYF
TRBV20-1,CSARPLGSQETQYF
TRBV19,CASSWTGESSYEQYF
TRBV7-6,CASSPQTGRNNYGYTF
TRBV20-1,CSASSQGNPYEQYF
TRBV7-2,CASSTGGPLHF
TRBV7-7,CASSLRLEAGATYNEQFF
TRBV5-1,CASSLRGTSGDNEQFF
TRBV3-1,CASSQGFWQTTYGYTF
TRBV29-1,CSVARLNTEAFF
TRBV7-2,CASSFGTPTLQQFF
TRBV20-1,CSVIAVFSLSYNEQFF
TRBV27,CASSADLGLTDTQYF
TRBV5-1,CASSPADRGHEQYF
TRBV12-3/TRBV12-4,CASRLAYNEQFF
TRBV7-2,CASSSAGGNEQYF
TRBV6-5,CASRLGVSPLHF
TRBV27,CASSFNGVTEAFF
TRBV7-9,CASRPNPWRASTDTQYF
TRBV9,CASRSQPLHEQYF
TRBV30,CAWSWGNTIYF
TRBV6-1,CASSDRTGDPYEQYF
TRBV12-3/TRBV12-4,CASSQTGGADGYTF
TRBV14,CASSRQALASGYYEQYF
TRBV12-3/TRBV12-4,CTSSLWSSGRSRVDTQYF
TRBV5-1,CASSSSPGNQETQYF
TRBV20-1,CSARDTASSYEQYF
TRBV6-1,CASSEGLTDTQYF
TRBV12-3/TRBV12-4,CASSFGASFVTSYEQYF
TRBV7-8,CASSIAETQYF
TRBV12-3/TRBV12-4,CASGGTSGRALRDEQYF
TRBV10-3,CAISQGGMAFF
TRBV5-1,CASSLGSMPSVEETQYF
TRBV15,CATSRLAGSEQYF
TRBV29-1,CSVPPGSSYNEQFF
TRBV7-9,CASSSGHPNTEAFF
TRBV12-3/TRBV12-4,CASSSWGGLGEQFF
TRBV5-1,CASSLEGAKTQYF
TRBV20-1,CSASGTSGGSAKNIQYF
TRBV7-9,CASSAPSGTDTQYF
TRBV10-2,CASSLQGRSPLHF
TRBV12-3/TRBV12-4,CASITGLAGNNEQFF
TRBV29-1,CSAVGGLRYDEQFF
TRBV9,CASRAAGLAATDTQYF
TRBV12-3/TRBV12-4,CASTSLGRARETQYF
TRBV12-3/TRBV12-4,CASSLQGYEQFF
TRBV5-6,CASSRGGAPDTQYF
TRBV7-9,CASSLSRSMVGDTQYF
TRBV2,CASHEAGEQFF
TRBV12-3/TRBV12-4,CASRGVRSYEQYF
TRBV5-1,CASSLGWQNTEAFF
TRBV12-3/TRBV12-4,CASRTRNSYEQYF
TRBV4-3,CASSPHLSRGDNEQFF
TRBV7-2,CASSLSGGAAGTAKNIQYF
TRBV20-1,CSARLSGGADETQYF